The next 32 T cell receptor beta chains were all read from a single sample in a study of T cells expressing NK-cell markers. TCRdb re-called the 5' RACE reads; one entry per CDR3 protein, DNA not given. This sample's table reports 350,000 to 500,000 distinct CDR3 sequences. Sequencing was performed on blood T cells: a sorted CD56 or NKG2C T cell subset, CD4+ or CD8+ T cells, or bulk PBMC T cells (not recorded which). These receptor sequences come from a woman between 18 and 69 years old in good health.

The chain links TRBV14 to TRBJ1-3; the TCRdb D gene call, TRBD1, has no DNA to confirm it. Looked up from germline, CDR1 is SGHDN and CDR2 is FVKESK. The CDR3 consists of 15 residues. The CDR3 loop is CASSHIRGRGNTIYF.

CDR3 sequence: CAWDRGRSAFF. This chain links TRBV30 with TRBJ1-1; TCRdb picks TRBD1, but there is no DNA to check that call. Germline loops: CDR1 GTSNPN, CDR2 SVGIG (reference sequence). The CDR3 has 11 residues.

The rearrangement uses TRBV18 and TRBJ1-4. The germline gives CDR1 KGHSH, CDR2 LQKENI. The CDR3 covers 12 residues. The CDR3 here is CATMGSDEKLFF. The entire variable domain, with the rest obtained from reference TRBV18 and TRBJ1-4, is as follows: NAGVMQNPRHLVRRRGQEARLRCSPMKGHSHVYWYRQLPEEGLKFMVYLQKENIIDESGMPKERFSAEFPKEGPSILRIQQVVRGDSAAYFCATMGSDEKLFFGSGTQLSVL.

The CDR3 protein is CASSVGTSGNEQFF. The gene calls are TRBV5-1 and TRBJ2-1; the D call of TRBD2 rests on TCRdb alone, since no DNA is present to check it. Germline assignment: CDR1 SGHRS and CDR2 YFSETQ. The CDR3 consists of 14 residues.

The chain is built from TRBV7-2 and TRBJ2-2; checking the TCRdb D call of TRBD2 is not possible without DNA. Per germline, CDR1 SGHTA and CDR2 FQGNSA. The CDR3 has 16 amino acids. CDR3 sequence reads: CASSLVAGGRAGELLF.

The gene calls are TRBV28 and TRBJ2-1; no DNA is available, so the TRBD2 call from TCRdb remains unchecked. Looked up from germline, CDR1 is MDHEN and CDR2 is SYDVKM. There are 16 residues in the CDR3. CDR3 sequence reads: CASSLSASGQRAEQFF.

This rearrangement joins TRBV11-2 to TRBJ1-2; there is no DNA to check the TCRdb D call of TRBD1. Per germline, CDR1 SGHAT and CDR2 FQNNGV. The length of the CDR3 is 16 residues. CDR3 region: CASSPAGQGAKNGYTF. Combining the CDR3 with reference TRBV11-2 and TRBJ1-2 gives the whole variable domain EAGVAQSPRYKIIEKRQSVAFWCNPISGHATLYWYQQILGQGPKLLIQFQNNGVVDDSQLPKDRFSAERLKGVDSTLKIQPAKLEDSAVYLCASSPAGQGAKNGYTFGSGTRLTVV.

The gene calls are TRBV6-5 and TRBJ2-1; TCRdb outputs TRBD2, but without DNA this stays unchecked. Germline V CDR1 and CDR2: MNHEY, SVGAGI. The CDR3 has 16 residues. This CDR3 is CASSYDASGSDNEQFF.

The chain has TRBV29-1 and TRBJ2-2; TCRdb selects TRBD1, and the lack of DNA leaves this call unchecked. CDR1 is SQVTM, CDR2 ANQGSEA, per germline. The CDR3 spans 14 residues. The CDR3 protein is CSGRTGTTTGELFF.

The chain has TRBV27 and TRBJ1-6; without DNA, the TCRdb call of TRBD1 cannot be checked. CDR3 length: 13 residues. Germline CDR1 reads MNHEY; CDR2 reads SMNVEV (reference sequence). The CDR3 sequence: CASSLTARGDLHF.

CDR3 in amino acids: CASSLGLYYGYTF. The chain carries TRBV7-2 and TRBJ1-2. Looked up from germline, CDR1 is SGHTA and CDR2 is FQGNSA. This CDR3 has 13 amino acids.

The chain links TRBV29-1 to TRBJ2-7; TCRdb's assignment of TRBD2 cannot be checked, as there is no DNA. Germline assignment: CDR1 SQVTM and CDR2 ANQGSEA. This CDR3 spans 15 amino acids. The CDR3 sequence is CSVKGEEGKAYEQYF.

The chain has TRBV12-3 or TRBV12-4 and TRBJ1-6; TCRdb lists TRBD1, though no DNA is available to test this call. The CDR3 has 15 residues. CDR3 region: CASSFGTWSDSPLHF.

The chain couples TRBV7-2 to TRBJ2-4; the D gene TCRdb calls, TRBD2, cannot be checked with no DNA. The CDR3 covers 16 residues. CDR1 is SGHTA, CDR2 FQGNSA, per germline. CDR3 in amino acids: CASSPRRAGVGNIQYF.

V gene TRBV25-1 combines with J gene TRBJ2-3; TCRdb designates TRBD1, a call that cannot be tested without DNA. The germline gives CDR1 MGHDK, CDR2 SYGVNS. The CDR3 runs 15 residues. The CDR3 spells CASSEPQGWGYTQYF.

V and J are TRBV9 and TRBJ1-2; checking the TCRdb D call of TRBD1 is not possible without DNA. Germline V gene sequence: CDR1 SGDLS, CDR2 YYNGEE. The CDR3 runs 15 residues. CDR3 sequence reads: CASSVRDRTDGGYTF.

The rearrangement uses TRBV28 and TRBJ2-7; absent DNA, TCRdb's TRBD1 call cannot be checked. The CDR3 loop spans 14 amino acids. Germline lookup yields CDR1 MDHEN and CDR2 SYDVKM. CDR3 loop: CASTSTGTGNEQYF.

This sequence joins TRBV7-8 and TRBJ1-2; checking the TCRdb D call of TRBD1 is not possible without DNA. In germline, CDR1 is SGHVS, CDR2 FQNEAQ. The CDR3 runs to 15 residues. CDR3 sequence: CASSLPLGQNYGYTF.

The chain joins TRBV5-4 to TRBJ2-1; the D call from TCRdb, TRBD2, cannot be confirmed without DNA. Germline CDR1 is SGHNT and CDR2 is YYREEE (reference sequence). The CDR3 runs to 16 residues. The CDR3 region is CASSNPVIAGGHEQFF.

The chain is built from TRBV25-1 and TRBJ2-1; there is no DNA to check the TCRdb D call of TRBD1. This CDR3 has 16 residues. Germline values: CDR1 MGHDK, CDR2 SYGVNS. CDR3 amino acids: CASSEYKGASYNEQFF.

CDR3 amino acids: CSVNPTPPMNTEAFF. This chain joins TRBV29-1 and TRBJ1-1. The CDR3 sequence is 15 residues long. Germline lookup yields CDR1 SQVTM and CDR2 ANQGSEA. Based on the CDR3 plus reference TRBV29-1 and TRBJ1-1, the full variable domain is SAVISQKPSRDICQRGTSLTIQCQVDSQVTMMFWYRQQPGQSLTLIATANQGSEATYESGFVIDKFPISRPNLTFSTLTVSNMSPEDSSIYLCSVNPTPPMNTEAFFGQGTRLTVV.

V usage is TRBV28 and J usage is TRBJ2-1; the TCRdb D gene call, TRBD2, has no DNA to confirm it. There are 15 residues in the CDR3. From germline, CDR1 is MDHEN and CDR2 SYDVKM. The CDR3 sequence: CASRLAGGGIDEQFF.

The chain uses TRBV20-1 and TRBJ2-6. Germline CDR1 DFQATT, CDR2 SNEGSKA (reference sequence). The CDR3 extends over 15 amino acids. The CDR3 loop reads CSASRRSSGANVLTF.

The rearrangement joins TRBV4-3 to TRBJ2-3; TCRdb selects TRBD2, and the lack of DNA leaves this call unchecked. The CDR3 runs 16 residues. Germline V CDR1 and CDR2: LGHNA, YSLEER. The CDR3 spells CASSPSWPQSADTQYF.

This rearrangement joins TRBV10-3 to TRBJ2-7. The CDR3 is made up of 12 amino acids. Germline V lookup: CDR1 ENHRY, CDR2 SYGVKD. The CDR3 reads CAISAKSYEQYF.

The chain uses TRBV7-2 and TRBJ1-1; TCRdb calls TRBD1, which cannot be checked without DNA. CDR3 length: 15 amino acids. CDR1 SGHTA and CDR2 FQGNSA come from the germline V gene. This CDR3 is CASSLPSDREKFAFF.

V is TRBV5-1 and J is TRBJ2-2; the TCRdb call, TRBD2, lacks DNA for checking. The CDR3 is 15 amino acids. Germline V gene sequence: CDR1 SGHRS, CDR2 YFSETQ. CDR3: CASSLVAREAGELFF.

The chain has TRBV4-3 and TRBJ2-5. CDR1 and CDR2 from the germline V gene are LGHNA and YSLEER. The CDR3 length is 13 residues. CDR3 residues: CASSHTHQETQYF.

The chain is built from TRBV6-5 and TRBJ2-1; TCRdb designates TRBD1, a call that cannot be tested without DNA. Germline V gene lookup returns CDR1 MNHEY and CDR2 SVGAGI. This CDR3 has 15 amino acids. The CDR3 sequence: CASSTLAGRDNEQFF.

CDR3 region: CSARDGTRGSATQYF. The V call is TRBV20-1, the J call TRBJ2-3; the D call of TRBD2 rests on TCRdb alone, since no DNA is present to check it. The CDR3 length is 15 residues. The germline gives CDR1 DFQATT, CDR2 SNEGSKA (reference sequence).

The chain couples TRBV11-1 to TRBJ2-2. The germline CDR1 and CDR2 sequences are SGHAT and FQDESV (reference sequence). CDR3 length: 15 residues. This CDR3 reads CASTSSGRSAGELFF.

The chain links TRBV6-2 or TRBV6-3 to TRBJ1-5; TCRdb designates TRBD1, a call that cannot be tested without DNA. The CDR3 contains 17 residues. Germline assignment: CDR1 MNHEY and CDR2 SVGEGT. The CDR3 reads CASSYGGTVSSNQPQHF.